Listed below are T cell receptor beta chains from one sample, sequenced in a study of blood T cells in healthy people across ages. TCRdb re-analysed the 5' RACE reads in MiXCR, keeping a single row per CDR3 protein. The table records approximately 1,000,000 distinct CDR3 sequences, around 43% of them present only once. The sequencing sample was made of blood. The source is a woman aged 55-70 years in good health. The CDR3 runs from the conserved cysteine through the conserved F or W. Fields, in order: J gene, V gene, D gene, clone size, CDR3 DNA, CDR3 protein. A D gene is named only where the DNA matches it firmly. Some rows mark clone size as missing; the rest say once, few, many or name a class of expanded clone.

TRBJ2-7 | TRBV28 | - | - | TGTGCCAGCAGTTCTTTCGGGACACCCGACTCAGACGAGCAGTACTTC | CASSSFGTPDSDEQYF
TRBJ1-5 | TRBV10-3 | - | - | TGTGCCATCAGTGAGTATGGTAGTGGTAGCAATCAGCCCCAGCATTTT | CAISEYGSGSNQPQHF
TRBJ1-5 | TRBV27 | TRBD1 | - | TGTGCCAGCGGCCAGGGACAGCCTAGGGGTCAGCCCCAGCATTTT | CASGQGQPRGQPQHF
TRBJ1-2 | TRBV5-1 | TRBD1 | - | TGCGTCAGCAGCGCATCAGGGGGGAACTATGGCTACACCTTC | CVSSASGGNYGYTF
TRBJ1-2 | TRBV5-6 | - | - | TGTGCCAGCAGCAAAGTACAGGAGTATGGCTACACCTTC | CASSKVQEYGYTF
TRBJ2-4 | TRBV7-2 | TRBD1 | - | TGTGCCAGCAGCTTTCACCGGGACAGGGCCTTAAAAAACATTCAGTACTTC | CASSFHRDRALKNIQYF
TRBJ2-6 | TRBV12-3/TRBV12-4 | TRBD2 | - | TGTGCCAGCAGTTTCGGGACTAGCGGGATCTCTGGGGCCAACGTCCTGACTTTC | CASSFGTSGISGANVLTF
TRBJ2-1 | TRBV5-1 | TRBD2 | - | TGCGCCAGCAGCGGCACCGCTAGCGGGAGCCACAATGAGCAGTTCTTC | CASSGTASGSHNEQFF
TRBJ2-7 | TRBV2 | - | few | TGTGCCAGCAGTGACAGGTCTCAAACCTACGAGCAGTACTTC | CASSDRSQTYEQYF
TRBJ2-3 | TRBV6-6 | - | - | TGTGCCAGCAGCCTGGGCGGGAACGGTGGAGATACGCAGTATTTT | CASSLGGNGGDTQYF
TRBJ2-7 | TRBV7-8 | - | once | TGTGCCAGCAACCCCGGGAACTATTACGAGCAGTACTTC | CASNPGNYYEQYF
TRBJ2-5 | TRBV6-6 | - | few | TGTGCCAGCAGAGTTACGACTGAACAGGGAGAGACCCAGTACTTC | CASRVTTEQGETQYF
TRBJ2-1 | TRBV27 | TRBD1 | - | TGTGCCAGCAGGTTCACAGGGGTCCATGAGCAGTTCTTC | CASRFTGVHEQFF
TRBJ2-1 | TRBV6-5 | TRBD2 | few | TGTGCCAGCAGTCAGCGGGGCCTTGGCTACAATGAGCAGTTCTTC | CASSQRGLGYNEQFF
TRBJ1-2 | TRBV4-1 | - | - | TGCGCCAGCAGCCAAGTGCTAGGGCAGCTGGGCTACACCTTC | CASSQVLGQLGYTF
TRBJ2-1 | TRBV11-2 | - | - | TGTGCCAGCAGCGTAGGCACCGGCTTCGGGCAGTTCTTC | CASSVGTGFGQFF
TRBJ2-1 | TRBV12-3/TRBV12-4 | - | few | TGTGCCAGCAGTTGGGGCAGGGGAGAGAATGAGCAGTTCTTC | CASSWGRGENEQFF
TRBJ2-1 | TRBV12-3/TRBV12-4 | - | - | TGTGCCAGCAGGGTCCCCGGAACCTACAATGAGCAGTTCTTC | CASRVPGTYNEQFF
TRBJ1-2 | TRBV11-2 | - | few | TGTGCCAGCCTACGGTGGGACACCGGAAACTATGGCTACACCTTC | CASLRWDTGNYGYTF
TRBJ2-7 | TRBV20-1 | - | - | TGCAGTGCTAGAGTTAAGAGCTCCTACGAGCAGTACTTC | CSARVKSSYEQYF
TRBJ2-3 | TRBV12-3/TRBV12-4 | - | once | TGTGCCAGCAGTTTAGTCCCCGGCAAAGCGCGGGGAGATACGCAGTATTTT | CASSLVPGKARGDTQYF
TRBJ2-7 | TRBV6-2/TRBV6-3 | TRBD2 | few | TGTGCCAGCAGCACCGGGACTAGCGGGGTTTCCAGCTCCTACGAGCAGTACTTC | CASSTGTSGVSSSYEQYF
TRBJ2-3 | TRBV5-5 | TRBD2 | few | TGTGCCAGCAGCTTGGTGGCTAGCGGGAGAGATACGCAGTATTTT | CASSLVASGRDTQYF
TRBJ1-5 | TRBV25-1 | TRBD1 | - | TGTGCCAGCAATGAGTTCCCGGGACAGGGGGAGGTAAGCAATCAGCCCCAGCATTTT | CASNEFPGQGEVSNQPQHF
TRBJ2-5 | TRBV2 | - | - | TGTACCAGCAGTACTAGACTCTACAATGAGCAGTACTTC | CTSSTRLYNEQYF
TRBJ2-5 | TRBV5-1 | TRBD2 | few | TGCGCCAGCAGCTTGGAGCTAGCGGGAGTATCGGAGACCCAGTACTTC | CASSLELAGVSETQYF
TRBJ1-2 | TRBV7-9 | - | - | TGTGCCAGCAGCTTAGAAGGGGGGTCGGGCTATGGCTACACCTTC | CASSLEGGSGYGYTF
TRBJ2-3 | TRBV29-1 | - | - | TGCAGCGTTGATTTTCCTAATACGCAGTATTTT | CSVDFPNTQYF
TRBJ1-5 | TRBV27 | - | - | TGTGCCAGCAAAGCAGGGGACATGAGCAATCAGCCCCAGCATTTT | CASKAGDMSNQPQHF
TRBJ2-3 | TRBV6-1 | - | - | TGTGCCAGCAGGAGGGAGGGGGGCGCAGTCCTAAGCACAGATACGCAGTATTTT | CASRREGGAVLSTDTQYF
TRBJ2-1 | TRBV9 | - | - | TGTGCCAGCAGCGTAGCCCAAAGGGGGGAGCAGTTCTTC | CASSVAQRGEQFF
TRBJ2-1 | TRBV25-1 | - | many | TGTGCCAGCAGTGAATTGGGAAGGAATGAGCAGTTCTTC | CASSELGRNEQFF
TRBJ2-7 | TRBV5-1 | TRBD2 | once | TGCGTCAGCAGCTTGACGGTTCAGGGAGGGGTGGAGCAGTACTTC | CVSSLTVQGGVEQYF
TRBJ2-3 | TRBV5-1 | TRBD2 | - | TGCGCCAGCAGCTCCGGGACTAGCCTTTTCACAGATACGCAGTATTTT | CASSSGTSLFTDTQYF
TRBJ2-5 | TRBV27 | - | - | TGTGCCAGCAGTTTCCTCCGGGAGCAGTACTTC | CASSFLREQYF
TRBJ1-4 | TRBV27 | - | - | TGTGCCAGCAGTTTATCGACACAGGGACGCTGGAATGAAAAACTGTTTTTT | CASSLSTQGRWNEKLFF
TRBJ1-2 | TRBV20-1 | - | few | TGCAGTGCTAGTATCGCAACCTATGGCTACACCTTC | CSASIATYGYTF
TRBJ1-6 | TRBV3-1 | - | - | TGTGCCAGCAGCCAAGGGATAGGGGGGGCGGATAATTCACCCCTCCACTTT | CASSQGIGGADNSPLHF
TRBJ2-7 | TRBV10-3 | TRBD2 | - | TGTGCCATCAGTATAGCGGGCGGCTACGAGCAGTACTTC | CAISIAGGYEQYF
TRBJ1-2 | TRBV20-1 | - | - | TGCAGTGCTAGAGATCTCAGGGTCCATGGCTACACCTTC | CSARDLRVHGYTF
TRBJ2-3 | TRBV5-5 | TRBD2 | few | TGTGCCAGCAGCTTCACGGGAGGGCCTGCAGATACGCAGTATTTT | CASSFTGGPADTQYF
TRBJ2-7 | TRBV2 | - | few | TGTGCCACCTCACCGACAGAGGCCTACGAGCAGTACTTC | CATSPTEAYEQYF
TRBJ2-1 | TRBV20-1 | TRBD2 | many | TGCAGTGCTCATAGCGGGGAGAGGAATGAGCAGTTCTTC | CSAHSGERNEQFF
TRBJ2-7 | TRBV12-3/TRBV12-4 | - | - | TGTGCCAGCAGCACTCTCGAGGACAGAGGCGGGTTGCTCTACTACGAGCAGTACTTC | CASSTLEDRGGLLYYEQYF
TRBJ1-5 | TRBV7-2 | - | few | TGTGCCAGCAGCTTAAGTAGTGGGCCATATAGCAATCAGCCCCAGCATTTT | CASSLSSGPYSNQPQHF
TRBJ1-2 | TRBV29-1 | - | - | TGCAGCGTTGCGTGGGGGAACTATGGCTACACCTTC | CSVAWGNYGYTF
TRBJ2-3 | TRBV24-1 | - | - | TGTGCCACCAGTCCCGTGTGGGGGGACACAGATACGCAGTATTTT | CATSPVWGDTDTQYF
TRBJ2-5 | TRBV24-1 | - | - | TGTGCCACCAGTGAGTCGGCTGGGGAGACCCAGTACTTC | CATSESAGETQYF
TRBJ2-7 | TRBV7-9 | - | - | TGTGCCAGCAGCTCCCTCCGGGACCCTTCCTACGAGCAGTACTTC | CASSSLRDPSYEQYF
TRBJ2-1 | TRBV12-3/TRBV12-4 | - | few | TGTGCCAGCAGTTTAAAAAGCGGTTCATACAATGAGCAGTTCTTC | CASSLKSGSYNEQFF
TRBJ2-3 | TRBV7-9 | - | - | TGTGCCAGCTCTGACCGGGACAAGGTGTTCACAGATACGCAGTATTTT | CASSDRDKVFTDTQYF
TRBJ2-1 | TRBV5-1 | TRBD2 | - | TGCGCCAGCAGCTTAGGGGTAGCGGGAGCAAATGAGCAGTTCTTC | CASSLGVAGANEQFF
TRBJ2-1 | TRBV12-3/TRBV12-4 | - | few | TGTGCCAGCAGTTTGACGGGAGCAACGCAGTTCTTC | CASSLTGATQFF